The rows below give T cell receptor beta chains drawn from one sample of a study of T cell repertoires in cytomegalovirus infection. These receptors have no identified antigens. Each CDR3 protein gets one entry after TCRdb re-called the reads with MiXCR. The sample contains roughly 280,000 distinct CDR3 sequences, roughly a fifth of which appear only once. The input for sequencing was cultured PBMCs, taken from culture after CMV antigen stimulation. These receptors were obtained from a human donor in good health (CMV status not recorded). Some clones in this sample may be carry-over from other donors' samples. CDR3s include the opening cysteine and the closing phenylalanine or tryptophan. D genes are given only for firm matches. Some rows have no size entry. The others give once, few or many, or a class for an expanded clone.

TRBV4-1	TRBD1	TRBJ1-5	NA	CASSPTQGNQPQHF	TGCGCCAGCAGCCCTACACAGGGGAATCAGCCCCAGCATTTT
TRBV7-2	NA	TRBJ1-2	few	CASSPSTGPYGYTF	TGTGCCAGCAGCCCGTCGACGGGACCCTATGGCTACACCTTC
TRBV14	NA	TRBJ1-1	few	CASSQARGDTEAFF	TGTGCCAGCAGCCAAGCTCGGGGGGACACTGAAGCTTTCTTT
TRBV6-6	NA	TRBJ2-7	NA	CASSYSTLSYEQYF	TGTGCCAGCAGTTACTCGACCCTCTCCTACGAGCAGTACTTC
TRBV7-9	TRBD2	TRBJ2-2	many	CASTLTSANTGELFF	TGTGCCAGCACACTGACTAGCGCGAACACCGGGGAGCTGTTTTTT
TRBV12-3/TRBV12-4	TRBD2	TRBJ2-1	NA	CASSWTSDYNEQFF	TGTGCCAGCAGTTGGACTAGCGATTACAATGAGCAGTTCTTC
TRBV4-3	NA	TRBJ1-6	NA	CASSQDTRRNSPLHF	TGCGCCAGCAGCCAAGACACTAGAAGAAATTCACCCCTCCACTTT
TRBV7-2	TRBD1	TRBJ1-2	NA	CASSLNGQGHGYTF	TGTGCCAGCAGCTTAAATGGACAGGGGCATGGCTACACCTTC
TRBV25-1	NA	TRBJ1-1	NA	CASSDRLLGGTEAFF	TGTGCCAGCAGTGACCGACTCCTAGGGGGCACTGAAGCTTTCTTT
TRBV5-1	NA	TRBJ2-7	NA	CASSLDRVEGEQYF	TGCGCCAGCAGCTTGGACAGGGTCGAGGGCGAGCAGTACTTC
TRBV4-1	NA	TRBJ2-5	few	CASSDLPGETQYF	TGCGCCAGCAGCGACCTGCCTGGGGAGACCCAGTACTTC
TRBV28	TRBD2	TRBJ2-2	NA	CASSLGSFATSANTGELFF	TGTGCCAGCAGTTTAGGTTCCTTTGCGACTAGCGCGAACACCGGGGAGCTGTTTTTT
TRBV5-6	NA	TRBJ1-3	NA	CASSSTRISGNTIYF	TGTGCCAGCAGCTCTACTCGAATATCGGGAAACACCATATATTTT
TRBV7-2	TRBD2	TRBJ2-1	many	CASSPHEAGGPPYNEQFF	TGTGCCAGCAGCCCACACGAGGCGGGAGGGCCCCCCTACAATGAGCAGTTCTTC
TRBV5-6	NA	TRBJ1-4	NA	CASSSDATNEKLFF	TGTGCCAGCAGCTCGGACGCAACTAATGAAAAACTGTTTTTT
TRBV6-5	NA	TRBJ2-1	few	CASRMDWTNEQFF	TGTGCCAGCAGAATGGACTGGACCAATGAGCAGTTCTTC
TRBV6-5	TRBD2	TRBJ2-6	many	CASSFPRLAPRSGANVLTF	TGTGCCAGCAGTTTCCCGAGACTAGCGCCCCGCTCTGGGGCCAACGTCCTGACTTTC
TRBV7-8	NA	TRBJ1-4	many	CASSLIIDGGNPNEKLFF	TGTGCCAGCAGCTTAATTATCGATGGCGGGAATCCAAATGAAAAACTGTTTTTT
TRBV20-1	NA	TRBJ2-3	few	CSARGVLLTDTQYF	TGCAGTGCCCGTGGGGTTTTACTCACAGATACGCAGTATTTT
TRBV6-5	NA	TRBJ1-6	NA	CASSYQKASPLHF	TGTGCCAGCAGTTACCAGAAGGCCTCACCCCTCCACTTT
TRBV12-3/TRBV12-4	TRBD1	TRBJ1-6	few	CASTLGQGISPLHF	TGTGCCAGCACCTTGGGACAGGGGATTTCACCCCTCCACTTT
TRBV7-2	NA	TRBJ1-4	few	CASRRANEKLFF	TGTGCCAGCCGGAGGGCTAATGAAAAACTGTTTTTT
TRBV7-6	TRBD2	TRBJ2-7	many	CASSPQLAGVEQYF	TGTGCCAGCAGCCCGCAACTAGCGGGAGTCGAGCAGTACTTC
TRBV28	TRBD2	TRBJ2-3	NA	CASSPGTSGPLTQYF	TGTGCCAGCAGCCCAGGGACTAGCGGGCCGCTCACGCAGTATTTT
TRBV7-9	NA	TRBJ1-2	many	CASSKGDYGYTF	TGTGCCAGCAGCAAGGGCGACTATGGCTACACCTTC
TRBV7-9	NA	TRBJ1-5	NA	CASSLDWQPQHF	TGTGCCAGCAGCTTAGATTGGCAGCCCCAGCATTTT
TRBV7-9	NA	TRBJ2-3	few	CASSPGTYAGGDTQYF	TGTGCCAGCAGCCCTGGGACGTATGCTGGAGGAGATACGCAGTATTTT
TRBV14	TRBD2	TRBJ2-5	once	CASSQDLAGGETQYF	TGTGCCAGCAGCCAAGATTTAGCGGGCGGGGAGACCCAGTACTTC
TRBV7-9	NA	TRBJ1-5	medium-sized	CASSLAGPVQPQHF	TGTGCCAGCAGCTTAGCAGGGCCAGTTCAGCCCCAGCATTTT
TRBV7-2	NA	TRBJ2-3	many	CASSLVSSGDTQYF	TGTGCCAGCAGCTTAGTCAGTAGCGGAGATACGCAGTATTTT
TRBV27	TRBD2	TRBJ2-7	many	CASSLSGGGSSYEQYF	TGTGCCAGCAGTTTATCCGGCGGGGGTAGCTCCTACGAGCAGTACTTC
TRBV20-1	NA	TRBJ1-3	few	CSARPGQSSGNTIYF	TGCAGTGCTAGACCCGGACAGAGCTCTGGAAACACCATATATTTT
TRBV30	NA	TRBJ2-7	NA	CAWSDQTLEQYF	TGTGCCTGGAGTGATCAGACCCTGGAGCAGTACTTC
TRBV28	NA	TRBJ1-2	NA	CASSVGTTGGYTF	TGTGCCAGCAGTGTCGGGACCACAGGCGGCTACACCTTC
TRBV7-2	TRBD1	TRBJ2-1	many	CASSLEALGQGAHGEQFF	TGTGCCAGCAGCTTAGAGGCCTTGGGACAGGGGGCGCACGGTGAGCAGTTCTTC
TRBV7-3	TRBD2	TRBJ2-5	NA	CASTDSGLEETQYF	TGTGCCAGCACCGATAGCGGGCTGGAAGAGACCCAGTACTTC
TRBV7-8	TRBD2	TRBJ2-1	many	CASSLATSGKHNEQFF	TGTGCCAGCAGCTTAGCAACTAGCGGGAAACACAATGAGCAGTTCTTC
TRBV20-1	NA	TRBJ2-3	NA	CSAPLTDTQYF	TGCAGTGCCCCGCTAACGGATACGCAGTATTTT
TRBV28	NA	TRBJ2-5	NA	CASSREEGRQQETQYF	TGTGCCAGCAGTCGAGAGGAAGGACGTCAACAAGAGACCCAGTACTTC
TRBV4-1	TRBD2	TRBJ2-3	NA	CASSQVGRTDTQYF	TGCGCCAGCAGCCAAGTCGGGAGGACAGATACGCAGTATTTT